Following are 23 T cell receptor beta chains from one sample sequenced in a study of T cell responses to AZD1222 COVID-19 vaccine. TCRdb's copy holds only in-frame clones and misses some; the assay was immunoSEQ multiplex PCR. The table records some 96,000 clones, 70% to 90% of them present only once. This specimen was peripheral blood, taken on day 0 of AZD1222 vaccination. Source of these receptors: an adult in good health.

This clone has only one observation. This sequence joins TRBV30 and TRBJ1-2; the D gene is possibly TRBD1 (6 bases). CDR1 is GTSNPN and CDR2 is SVGIG in the germline V gene (reference sequence). There are 14 residues in the CDR3. The V and J ends lost 8 bases and 4 bases respectively, with 20 bases between them. The CDR3 sequence is CARALTGTSYGYTF. As DNA, the CDR3 is TGTGCCCGGGCCCTCACAGGGACTTCCTATGGCTACACCTTC.

The chain recombines TRBV18 with TRBJ1-3; TRBD1 is a possible D gene (5 bases). The V gene's germline CDR1 is KGHSH and CDR2 LQKENI. CDR3 length: 15 residues. The germline V and J ends were trimmed by 6 bases and 0 bases, with 12 bases remaining between them. This CDR3 reads CASSSTEPSGNTIYF. CDR3 coding DNA: TGTGCCAGCTCCTCGACAGAACCCTCTGGAAACACCATATATTTT. Supplemented by reference TRBV18 and TRBJ1-3, the full variable domain reads NAGVMQNPRHLVRRRGQEARLRCSPMKGHSHVYWYRQLPEEGLKFMVYLQKENIIDESGMPKERFSAEFPKEGPSILRIQQVVRGDSAAYFCASSSTEPSGNTIYFGEGSWLTVV.

This clone has just a few counts. This chain links TRBV6-1 with TRBJ1-2; D is unresolved. The CDR3 has 13 amino acids. The germline V gene encodes CDR1 MNHNS and CDR2 SASEGT. Trimming pared 0 bases from V and 10 bases from J, leaving 12 bases between. CDR3 sequence reads: CASSEARTITYTF. The CDR3 DNA reads TGTGCCAGCAGTGAAGCTCGAACAATCACCTACACCTTC.

The chain is built from TRBV30 and TRBJ1-2, with unresolved D. This CDR3 is 13 amino acids long. Germline CDR1 and CDR2: GTSNPN and SVGIG (reference sequence). Trimming cost V 8 bases and J 2 bases, with 15 bases left between them. The CDR3 DNA reads as TGTGCCGGAGTTAAGGCCGCGAACTATGGCTACACCTTC. Amino acid sequence: CAGVKAANYGYTF.

V is TRBV9 and J is TRBJ1-2; D uncertain. From germline, CDR1 is SGDLS and CDR2 YYNGEE. The CDR3 is 14 residues long. V lost 0 bases and J 1 base, leaving 7 bases between the germline ends. The CDR3 reads CASSVDYGNYGYTF. CDR3 DNA: TGTGCCAGCAGCGTAGATTACGGTAACTATGGCTACACCTTC.

The rearrangement uses TRBV6-5 and TRBJ2-7; tentative D call: TRBD1 (6 bases). Germline CDR1 and CDR2: MNHEY and SVGAGI. The CDR3 is made up of 11 amino acids. V was cut by 7 bases and J by 4 bases, with 8 bases left in between. The CDR3: CASNGQYEQYF. For the CDR3, the DNA is TGTGCCAGCAACGGACAGTACGAGCAGTACTTC.

The chain combines TRBV11-3 with TRBJ2-5; D is perhaps TRBD1 (6 bases). CDR3 length: 14 amino acids. Trimming removed 5 bases from V and 5 bases from J, with 15 bases in between. Germline values: CDR1 SGHNT, CDR2 YENEEA. CDR3 residues: CASSLNRVAETQYF. CDR3 sequence (DNA): TGTGCCAGCAGCCTCAACAGGGTTGCGGAGACCCAGTACTTC.

The chain carries TRBV10-2 and TRBJ2-4; D possibly matches TRBD1 or TRBD2 (5 bases each). The CDR3 extends over 15 amino acids. CDR1 WSHSY and CDR2 SAAADI come from the germline V gene. V lost 0 bases and J 7 bases, leaving 13 bases between the germline ends. The CDR3 coding sequence is TGCGCCAGCAGTGAGTCTACCGGGACCTGGAACATTCAGTACTTC. It yields the protein CASSESTGTWNIQYF.

V gene TRBV7-9 combines with J gene TRBJ1-1; no definite D call. V lost 5 bases to trimming and J lost 4 bases, with 11 bases between them. The CDR3 spans 13 residues. In germline, CDR1 is SEHNR, CDR2 FQNEAQ (reference sequence). The CDR3, as DNA: TGTGCCAGCAGCACGGGCGTCAGCACTGAAGCTTTCTTT. Translated, it gives CASSTGVSTEAFF.

The chain combines TRBV6-1 with TRBJ2-7; D ambiguous. The V end was cut by 1 base, the J end by 7 bases, with 8 bases between. The germline CDR1 and CDR2 sequences are MNHNS and SASEGT. This CDR3 has 12 residues. For the CDR3, the DNA is TGTGCCAGCAGTGAAGGGTATTCTGAGCAGTACTTC. It translates to CASSEGYSEQYF.

V gene TRBV6-1 combines with J gene TRBJ2-3; 10 bases match TRBD1. With V trimmed by 2 bases and J by 3 bases, 11 bases remained unmatched. Per germline, CDR1 MNHNS and CDR2 SASEGT. The CDR3 is made up of 18 amino acids. The CDR3 nucleotides read TGTGCCAGCAGTGAATTGGTCTTTGGGGACAGGGGTACAGATACGCAGTATTTT. It encodes CASSELVFGDRGTDTQYF.

The genes are TRBV5-5 and TRBJ1-5; no reliable D call. The CDR3 extends over 15 amino acids. Germline lookup yields CDR1 SGHKS and CDR2 YYEKEE (reference sequence). Deletions cut 7 bases from V and 0 bases from J, with 14 bases between. This CDR3 reads CASSPTSHSNQPQHF. CDR3 DNA: TGTGCCAGCTCACCCACCAGTCATAGCAATCAGCCCCAGCATTTT.

This clone was counted a few times. This rearrangement joins TRBV30 to TRBJ1-6, with a weak D call TRBD1 (5 bases). This CDR3 contains 13 residues. V was pared by 7 bases and J by 7 bases, with 14 bases between. From germline, CDR1 is GTSNPN and CDR2 SVGIG (reference sequence). CDR3 bases: TGTGCCTCTCAGGGATACGGAAATTCACCCCTCCACTTT. Translation: CASQGYGNSPLHF.

The CDR3 is CASGQTSGGAIPREQFF. The CDR3 nucleotides are TGTGCCAGCGGCCAGACTAGCGGGGGGGCGATCCCCAGGGAGCAGTTCTTC. The chain has TRBV6-2 or TRBV6-3 and TRBJ2-1; 14 bases are a match to TRBD2. The germline V gene encodes CDR1 MNHEY and CDR2 SVGEGT. This CDR3 comprises 17 residues. Trimming took 8 bases from V and 10 from J; bases not matched to a gene: 16.

V is TRBV25-1 and J is TRBJ1-1, with D possibly being TRBD1 (6 bases). The V gene's germline CDR1 is MGHDK and CDR2 SYGVNS. V lost 2 bases and J 5 bases, leaving 9 bases between the germline ends. The length of the CDR3 is 13 residues. CDR3 amino acids: CASSEQGITEAFF. The CDR3 DNA sequence: TGTGCCAGCAGTGAACAGGGGATAACTGAAGCTTTCTTT. The full variable domain, its missing parts supplied by reference TRBV25-1 and TRBJ1-1, is EADIYQTPRYLVIGTGKKITLECSQTMGHDKMYWYQQDPGMELHLIHYSYGVNSTEKGDLSSESTVSRIRTEHFPLTLESARPSHTSQYLCASSEQGITEAFFGQGTRLTVV.

V is TRBV5-1 and J is TRBJ1-6; D possibly corresponds to TRBD1 (5 bases). The CDR3 covers 14 residues. Trimming took 0 bases from V and 8 from J, leaving 9 bases between them. CDR1 is SGHRS and CDR2 is YFSETQ in the germline V gene. This CDR3 reads CASSLGGPDSPLHF. As DNA, the CDR3 is TGCGCCAGCAGCTTGGGGGGCCCGGATTCACCCCTCCACTTT.

The chain is built from TRBV2 and TRBJ2-1, with no clear D. This CDR3 has 11 residues. Per the germline V gene, CDR1 is SNHLY and CDR2 is FYNNEI. V lost 8 bases to trimming and J lost 3 bases, with 5 bases between them. CDR3 loop: CASDGYNEQFF. CDR3 DNA: TGTGCCAGCGACGGCTACAATGAGCAGTTCTTC.

CDR3 in amino acids: CASRSGGNQPQHF. CDR3 in DNA: TGTGCCAGTAGGTCAGGGGGCAATCAGCCCCAGCATTTT. The V gene is TRBV19, the J gene TRBJ1-5; a possible D gene is TRBD1 (6 bases). V was pared by 6 bases and J by 2 bases, with 8 bases between. The CDR3 is 13 residues long. Germline-derived CDR1 and CDR2 are LNHDA and SQIVND (reference sequence).

The CDR3 region has the DNA TGTGCCAGCAGCTACTCCGGGACAGGGGGCTATGGCTACACCTTC. It is translated as CASSYSGTGGYGYTF. The V and J genes are TRBV5-5 and TRBJ1-2, with 11 positions matching TRBD1. CDR1 and CDR2 (germline): SGHKS, YYEKEE (reference sequence). V lost 3 bases and J lost 4; bases outside the gene matches: 5. The CDR3 contains 15 residues.

The V and J genes are TRBV7-2 and TRBJ2-5; D gene ambiguous. CDR3 length: 14 amino acids. Trimming cost V 0 bases and J 4 bases, with 9 bases left between them. Germline assignment: CDR1 SGHTA and CDR2 FQGNSA. Here the CDR3 reads CASSLAGVGETQYF. In DNA form, the CDR3 reads TGTGCCAGCAGCTTAGCGGGTGTTGGAGAGACCCAGTACTTC.

The CDR3 reads CAISGDSGSNQPQHF. As DNA, the CDR3 is TGTGCCATCAGTGGGGACAGTGGTAGCAATCAGCCCCAGCATTTT. This chain links TRBV10-3 with TRBJ1-5; 7 bases align to TRBD1. CDR3 length equals 15 residues. The J segment lost 0 bases and the V segment lost 4 bases, leaving 3 bases of the junction unmatched. Germline V gives CDR1 ENHRY, CDR2 SYGVKD.

The CDR3 region is CASSPRTGQAYGYTF. The CDR3 DNA reads as TGTGCCAGCAGCCCCAGGACAGGGCAAGCCTATGGCTACACCTTC. The gene calls are TRBV11-1 and TRBJ1-2; 8 bases line up with TRBD1. The ends lost 5 bases at V and 4 bases at J; junction bases unmatched: 9. The CDR3 consists of 15 residues. Germline CDR1 reads SGHAT; CDR2 reads FQDESV (reference sequence). Full variable domain (missing parts from reference TRBV11-1 and TRBJ1-2): EAEVAQSPRYKITEKSQAVAFWCDPISGHATLYWYRQILGQGPELLVQFQDESVVDDSQLPKDRFSAERLKGVDSTLKIQPAELGDSAMYLCASSPRTGQAYGYTFGSGTRLTVV.

The chain recombines TRBV11-3 with TRBJ2-7; 14 nucleotides line up with TRBD2. Germline CDR1 SGHNT, CDR2 YENEEA. The CDR3 consists of 16 residues. V lost 3 bases and J lost 2; bases outside the gene matches: 3. DNA of the CDR3: TGTGCCAGCAGCTTCCGACTAGCGGGGGGGACCTACGAGCAGTACTTC. Its translation is CASSFRLAGGTYEQYF.